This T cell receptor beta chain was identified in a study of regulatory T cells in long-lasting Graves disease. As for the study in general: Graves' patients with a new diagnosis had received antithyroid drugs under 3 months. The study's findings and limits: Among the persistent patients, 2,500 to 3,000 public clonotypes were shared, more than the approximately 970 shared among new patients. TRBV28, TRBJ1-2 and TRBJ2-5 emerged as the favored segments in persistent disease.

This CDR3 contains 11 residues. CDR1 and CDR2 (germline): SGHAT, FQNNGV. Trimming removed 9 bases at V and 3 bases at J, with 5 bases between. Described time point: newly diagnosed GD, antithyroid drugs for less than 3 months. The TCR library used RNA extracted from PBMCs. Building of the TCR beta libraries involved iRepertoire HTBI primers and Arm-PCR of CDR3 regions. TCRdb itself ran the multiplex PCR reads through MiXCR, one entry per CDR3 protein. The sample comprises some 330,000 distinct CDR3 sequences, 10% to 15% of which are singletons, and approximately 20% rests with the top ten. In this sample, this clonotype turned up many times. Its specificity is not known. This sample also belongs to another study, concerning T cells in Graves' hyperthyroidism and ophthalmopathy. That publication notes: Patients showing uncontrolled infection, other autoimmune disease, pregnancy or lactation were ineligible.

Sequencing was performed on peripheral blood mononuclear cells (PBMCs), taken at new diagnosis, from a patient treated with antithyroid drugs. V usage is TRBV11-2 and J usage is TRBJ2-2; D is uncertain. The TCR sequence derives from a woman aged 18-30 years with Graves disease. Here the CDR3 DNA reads TGTGCCAGTCGCTACACCGGGGAGCTGTTTTTT. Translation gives CASRYTGELFF.